A selection of T cell receptor beta chains follows, all from one sample in a study of blood T cell repertoires in COVID-19. Only in-frame clones appear in the TCRdb table, and some are missing; sequencing was by immunoSEQ multiplex PCR. The table has approximately 430,000 clones, approximately 90% seen once. Specimen: peripheral blood. These receptors were obtained from a woman younger than 45 with active or convalescent COVID-19. CDR3s include the opening cysteine and the closing phenylalanine or tryptophan. The D gene is left open where the match is weak. Rows may omit the clone size; those that give it use once, few, many or a size class.

V: TRBV11-2; J: TRBJ2-3; D: TRBD1; size: -; DNA: TGTGCCAGCAGCTTCCGACAGGGGCCCACAGATACGCAGTATTTT; CDR3: CASSFRQGPTDTQYF
V: TRBV6-5; J: TRBJ1-1; D: -; size: -; DNA: TGTGCCAGCAAGCACCTTACTATTGAAGCTTTCTTT; CDR3: CASKHLTIEAFF
V: TRBV6-1; J: TRBJ1-1; D: -; size: once; DNA: TGTGCCAGCAGTGACACAGCCACAAACACTGAAGCTTTCTTT; CDR3: CASSDTATNTEAFF
V: TRBV5-1; J: TRBJ2-3; D: TRBD2; size: -; DNA: TGCGCCAGCAGCCGCCTTACTAGCGGGGTTCCCACAGATACGCAGTATTTT; CDR3: CASSRLTSGVPTDTQYF
V: TRBV3-1/TRBV3-2; J: TRBJ2-1; D: -; size: once; DNA: TGTGCCAGCAGGCTGGCCGTCTCCGGGGGCTACAATGAGCAGTTCTTC; CDR3: CASRLAVSGGYNEQFF
V: TRBV6-1; J: TRBJ2-1; D: -; size: -; DNA: TGTGCCAGCAGTGAATCTCGGTATGAGCAGTTCTTC; CDR3: CASSESRYEQFF
V: TRBV30; J: TRBJ1-5; D: TRBD1; size: once; DNA: TGTGCCTGGAGTTTAAGGACAGGGGGCAGTCAGCCCCAGCATTTT; CDR3: CAWSLRTGGSQPQHF
V: TRBV19; J: TRBJ2-7; D: TRBD2; size: -; DNA: TGTGCCAGTAGTATAACGGGTCCTAGCGGAGGGTACGAGCAGTACTTC; CDR3: CASSITGPSGGYEQYF
V: TRBV11-2; J: TRBJ1-1; D: -; size: -; DNA: TGTGCCAGCAGCTTGACACCAACGAACACTGAAGCTTTCTTT; CDR3: CASSLTPTNTEAFF
V: TRBV18; J: TRBJ1-5; D: TRBD1; size: -; DNA: TGTGCCAGCTCACCAAAGGGGGCTATTATGGATGGTGGGCCCCAGCATTTT; CDR3: CASSPKGAIMDGGPQHF
V: TRBV27; J: TRBJ2-2; D: -; size: -; DNA: TGTGCCAGCAGTCCATACGGGACAAATACCGGGGAGCTGTTTTTT; CDR3: CASSPYGTNTGELFF
V: TRBV27; J: TRBJ1-5; D: TRBD1; size: -; DNA: TGTGCCAGCAGTTTCGGGACAGGGGGAAATCAGCCCCAGCATTTT; CDR3: CASSFGTGGNQPQHF
V: TRBV6-4; J: TRBJ1-2; D: TRBD1; size: -; DNA: TGTGCCAGCAGTCCGGCAGGGGGCTATGGCTACACCTTC; CDR3: CASSPAGGYGYTF
V: TRBV6-5; J: TRBJ2-5; D: TRBD1; size: -; DNA: TGTGCCAGCAGTTACTCCCCAGGGGGCTGGGAGACCCAGTACTTC; CDR3: CASSYSPGGWETQYF
V: TRBV3-1/TRBV3-2; J: TRBJ1-6; D: TRBD1; size: once; DNA: TGTGCCAGCAGCCGACAGGGGGCGCGTTATAATTCACCCCTCCACTTT; CDR3: CASSRQGARYNSPLHF
V: TRBV14; J: TRBJ1-3; D: -; size: -; DNA: TGTGCCAGCAGTCCCGGGACAAGTTCTGGAAACACCATATATTTT; CDR3: CASSPGTSSGNTIYF